Listed below are T cell receptor beta chains from one sample, sequenced in a study of shared clonotypes between healthy human individuals. Here immunoSEQ multiplex PCR was the method, and the copy in TCRdb shows in-frame clones only, minus some. The sample holds under 2,000,000 clones, about 95% seen once. Specimen: naive CD8+ T cells sorted from blood. Every receptor here comes from a man aged 18 to 29 in good health. Each CDR3 is given with its conserved first and last residue. D genes are given only for firm matches. Clone size is given for some rows only: seen once, a few or many times, or a class if the clone is expanded.

d_gene: TRBD1; abundance: -; v_gene: TRBV4-1; j_gene: TRBJ1-2; CDR3aa: CASSQVQGILSGGYTF; CDR3nt: TGCGCCAGCAGCCAAGTACAGGGGATTTTGTCGGGGGGCTACACCTTC
d_gene: -; abundance: -; v_gene: TRBV9; j_gene: TRBJ2-2; CDR3aa: CASSVGTVTNTGELFF; CDR3nt: TGTGCCAGCAGCGTAGGCACGGTTACAAACACCGGGGAGCTGTTTTTT
d_gene: -; abundance: -; v_gene: TRBV7-8; j_gene: TRBJ2-1; CDR3aa: CASSLEGGEQFF; CDR3nt: TGTGCCAGCAGCTTAGAGGGAGGTGAGCAGTTCTTC
d_gene: -; abundance: -; v_gene: TRBV7-2; j_gene: TRBJ2-1; CDR3aa: CASSLALGADSYNEQFF; CDR3nt: TGTGCCAGCAGCTTAGCGCTGGGAGCAGACTCCTACAATGAGCAGTTCTTC
d_gene: -; abundance: -; v_gene: TRBV27; j_gene: TRBJ2-1; CDR3aa: CASSFETGWDEQFF; CDR3nt: TGTGCCAGCAGTTTTGAAACAGGGTGGGATGAGCAGTTCTTC
d_gene: -; abundance: -; v_gene: TRBV7-9; j_gene: TRBJ2-7; CDR3aa: CATSTYEQYF; CDR3nt: TGTGCCACCTCTACCTACGAGCAGTACTTC
d_gene: -; abundance: -; v_gene: TRBV27; j_gene: TRBJ2-1; CDR3aa: CASSYQGPFPESSYNEQFF; CDR3nt: TGTGCCAGCAGTTATCAGGGGCCCTTCCCCGAGAGCTCCTACAATGAGCAGTTCTTC
d_gene: TRBD2; abundance: -; v_gene: TRBV7-8; j_gene: TRBJ2-5; CDR3aa: CASSPKRGDEKTQYF; CDR3nt: TGTGCCAGCAGCCCGAAGCGGGGGGACGAAAAGACCCAGTACTTC
d_gene: TRBD1; abundance: -; v_gene: TRBV30; j_gene: TRBJ1-4; CDR3aa: CAWEGAREKLFF; CDR3nt: TGTGCCTGGGAGGGGGCTAGGGAAAAACTGTTTTTT
d_gene: -; abundance: -; v_gene: TRBV6-5; j_gene: TRBJ1-4; CDR3aa: CASTPRDPTNEKLFF; CDR3nt: TGTGCCAGCACTCCCAGGGACCCCACTAATGAAAAACTGTTTTTT
d_gene: TRBD2; abundance: -; v_gene: TRBV11-3; j_gene: TRBJ2-1; CDR3aa: CASSSGLAVHNEQFF; CDR3nt: TGTGCCAGCAGCTCAGGACTAGCGGTACACAATGAGCAGTTCTTC
d_gene: -; abundance: -; v_gene: TRBV7-9; j_gene: TRBJ2-4; CDR3aa: CASSFGEENLGDIQYF; CDR3nt: TGTGCCAGCAGCTTTGGAGAAGAGAACCTTGGGGACATTCAGTACTTC
d_gene: TRBD1; abundance: -; v_gene: TRBV7-2; j_gene: TRBJ2-7; CDR3aa: CASSLGLWTGQDYEQYF; CDR3nt: TGTGCCAGCAGCTTAGGGTTATGGACGGGACAGGACTACGAGCAGTACTTC
d_gene: -; abundance: -; v_gene: TRBV2; j_gene: TRBJ2-7; CDR3aa: CASSEGFPGLTYEQYF; CDR3nt: TGTGCCAGCAGTGAGGGTTTTCCGGGCTTAACCTACGAGCAGTACTTC
d_gene: TRBD2; abundance: -; v_gene: TRBV28; j_gene: TRBJ2-7; CDR3aa: CASSFRGGASYEQYF; CDR3nt: TGTGCCAGCAGTTTTCGCGGGGGGGCCTCCTACGAGCAGTACTTC
d_gene: -; abundance: -; v_gene: TRBV10-2; j_gene: TRBJ1-6; CDR3aa: CASSERTLSPLHF; CDR3nt: TGCGCCAGCAGTGAGAGGACCCTTTCACCCCTCCACTTT
d_gene: -; abundance: -; v_gene: TRBV2; j_gene: TRBJ2-7; CDR3aa: CASRNGEVYEQYF; CDR3nt: TGTGCCAGCAGAAACGGAGAAGTATACGAGCAGTACTTC
d_gene: TRBD2; abundance: -; v_gene: TRBV5-1; j_gene: TRBJ2-5; CDR3aa: CASSFGLAGAGETQYF; CDR3nt: TGCGCCAGCAGCTTCGGACTAGCGGGAGCAGGCGAGACCCAGTACTTC
d_gene: -; abundance: -; v_gene: TRBV9; j_gene: TRBJ2-7; CDR3aa: CASSLSSYEQYF; CDR3nt: TGTGCCAGCAGCTTAAGCTCCTACGAGCAGTACTTC
d_gene: -; abundance: -; v_gene: TRBV29-1; j_gene: TRBJ1-1; CDR3aa: CSVVKQGGDTEAFF; CDR3nt: TGCAGCGTTGTTAAACAGGGCGGCGACACTGAAGCTTTCTTT
d_gene: -; abundance: -; v_gene: TRBV7-2; j_gene: TRBJ1-4; CDR3aa: CASSSQSGGTEKLFF; CDR3nt: TGTGCCAGCAGCTCCCAAAGTGGAGGGACAGAAAAACTGTTTTTT
d_gene: -; abundance: -; v_gene: TRBV6-1; j_gene: TRBJ2-1; CDR3aa: CASSEPADPWYEQFF; CDR3nt: TGTGCCAGCAGTGAACCGGCGGACCCTTGGTATGAGCAGTTCTTC
d_gene: TRBD2; abundance: -; v_gene: TRBV13; j_gene: TRBJ2-7; CDR3aa: CASSASGTSYEQYF; CDR3nt: TGTGCCAGCAGCGCTTCTGGGACTAGCTACGAGCAGTACTTC
d_gene: TRBD1; abundance: -; v_gene: TRBV2; j_gene: TRBJ2-7; CDR3aa: CASSDPGTGNYEQYF; CDR3nt: TGTGCCAGCAGTGATCCCGGGACAGGGAACTACGAGCAGTACTTC
d_gene: TRBD2; abundance: -; v_gene: TRBV10-2; j_gene: TRBJ2-5; CDR3aa: CASSEPGLAGLAQYF; CDR3nt: TGCGCCAGCAGTGAGCCTGGACTAGCGGGACTTGCCCAGTACTTC
d_gene: TRBD2; abundance: once; v_gene: TRBV5-1; j_gene: TRBJ2-3; CDR3aa: CASSQTSGVSDTQYF; CDR3nt: TGCGCCAGCAGTCAGACTAGCGGGGTATCAGATACGCAGTATTTT
d_gene: TRBD2; abundance: -; v_gene: TRBV5-4; j_gene: TRBJ2-7; CDR3aa: CASSAVAGAGEQYF; CDR3nt: TGTGCCAGCAGCGCCGTAGCGGGAGCCGGAGAGCAGTACTTC
d_gene: -; abundance: -; v_gene: TRBV6-5; j_gene: TRBJ2-1; CDR3aa: CASSYSGEANEQFF; CDR3nt: TGTGCCAGCAGTTACTCGGGGGAGGCCAATGAGCAGTTCTTC
d_gene: -; abundance: -; v_gene: TRBV6-5; j_gene: TRBJ2-7; CDR3aa: CASNPAGFSYEQYF; CDR3nt: TGTGCCAGCAACCCGGCCGGGTTCTCCTACGAGCAGTACTTC
d_gene: TRBD1; abundance: -; v_gene: TRBV30; j_gene: TRBJ1-2; CDR3aa: CACPGQGADGYTF; CDR3nt: TGTGCCTGTCCGGGACAGGGGGCGGATGGCTACACCTTC
d_gene: -; abundance: -; v_gene: TRBV18; j_gene: TRBJ1-2; CDR3aa: CASSIRLGENYGYTF; CDR3nt: TGTGCCAGCTCAATTAGACTGGGGGAAAACTATGGCTACACCTTC
d_gene: TRBD1; abundance: -; v_gene: TRBV27; j_gene: TRBJ2-7; CDR3aa: CASSLGDYRDRGYEQYF; CDR3nt: TGTGCCAGCAGTTTGGGCGACTACCGGGACAGGGGCTACGAGCAGTACTTC
d_gene: -; abundance: -; v_gene: TRBV9; j_gene: TRBJ2-7; CDR3aa: CASSVGAGFAYEQYF; CDR3nt: TGTGCCAGCAGCGTAGGTGCAGGGTTCGCCTACGAGCAGTACTTC